This TCR beta chain was captured in a study of shared clonotypes between healthy human individuals. Naive-designated CD8 cells lacked CD45RO, were positively enriched for CCR7, and omitted terminally differentiated effector memory CD45RA+ cells. Donors had no recently reported acute infections or vaccinations and were HIV-negative. This clone was seen just once. Its specificity is not known. Study-level results: Against clonotypes common to all four donors, non-shared ones had lower generation probabilities.

Profiling relied on immunoSEQ multiplex PCR, and the TCRdb table lists in-frame clones only, not all of them. This sample has about 2 million clones; approximately 94% occur once, and the top ten carry 0.85% to 1.3%. This CDR3 has 15 residues. CDR1 is SNHLY, CDR2 FYNNEI, per germline. Trimming took 6 bases from V and 0 from J, leaving 12 bases between them. The rearrangement joins TRBV2 to TRBJ2-4; D unresolved. The clonotype was recovered from a young man in good health. Material: naive CD8+ T cells sorted from blood. CDR3 sequence reads: CASSERHLAKNIQYF. In nucleotides, the CDR3 is TGTGCCAGCAGCGAGCGACACTTAGCCAAAAACATTCAGTACTTC. The whole variable domain, remainder taken from reference TRBV2 and TRBJ2-4, is EPEVTQTPSHQVTQMGQEVILRCVPISNHLYFYWYRQILGQKVEFLVSFYNNEISEKSEIFDDQFSVERPDGSNFTLKIRSTKLEDSAMYFCASSERHLAKNIQYFGAGTRLSVL.